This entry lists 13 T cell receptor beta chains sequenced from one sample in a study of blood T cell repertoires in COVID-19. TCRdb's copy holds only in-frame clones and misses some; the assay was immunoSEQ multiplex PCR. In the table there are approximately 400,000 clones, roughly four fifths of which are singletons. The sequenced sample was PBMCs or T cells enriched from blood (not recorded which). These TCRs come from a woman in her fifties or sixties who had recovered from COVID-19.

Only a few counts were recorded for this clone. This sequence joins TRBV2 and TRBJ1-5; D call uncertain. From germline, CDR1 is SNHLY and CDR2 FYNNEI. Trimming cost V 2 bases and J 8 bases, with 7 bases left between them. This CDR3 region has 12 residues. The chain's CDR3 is CASSEPREPQHF. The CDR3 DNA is TGTGCCAGCAGTGAACCGCGTGAGCCCCAGCATTTT. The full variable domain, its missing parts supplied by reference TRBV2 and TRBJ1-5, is EPEVTQTPSHQVTQMGQEVILRCVPISNHLYFYWYRQILGQKVEFLVSFYNNEISEKSEIFDDQFSVERPDGSNFTLKIRSTKLEDSAMYFCASSEPREPQHFGDGTRLSIL.

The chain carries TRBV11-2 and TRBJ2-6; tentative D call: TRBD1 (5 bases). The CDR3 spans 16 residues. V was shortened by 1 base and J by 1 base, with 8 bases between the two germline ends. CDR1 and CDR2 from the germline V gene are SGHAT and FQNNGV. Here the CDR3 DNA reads TGTGCCAGCAGCTTAGGGACATTTTCTGGGGCCAACGTCCTGACTTTC. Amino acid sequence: CASSLGTFSGANVLTF.

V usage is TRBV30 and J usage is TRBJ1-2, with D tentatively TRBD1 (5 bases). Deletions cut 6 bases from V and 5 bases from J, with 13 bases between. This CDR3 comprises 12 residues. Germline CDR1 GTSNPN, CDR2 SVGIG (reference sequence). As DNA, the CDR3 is TGTGCCTGCCCATTCACAGGTTATGGCTACACCTTC. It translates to CACPFTGYGYTF.

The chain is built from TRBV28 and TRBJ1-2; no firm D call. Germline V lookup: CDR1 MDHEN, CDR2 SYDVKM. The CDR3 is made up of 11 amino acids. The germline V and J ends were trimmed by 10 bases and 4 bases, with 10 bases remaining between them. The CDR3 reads CATAASYGYTF. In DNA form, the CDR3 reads TGTGCCACCGCGGCAAGCTATGGCTACACCTTC.

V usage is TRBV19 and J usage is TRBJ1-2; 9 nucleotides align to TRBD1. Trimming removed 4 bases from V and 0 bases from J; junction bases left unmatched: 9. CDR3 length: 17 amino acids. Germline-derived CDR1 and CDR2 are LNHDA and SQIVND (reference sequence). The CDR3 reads CASSRRDRALSNYGYTF. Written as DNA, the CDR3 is TGTGCCAGTAGTAGACGGGACAGGGCCTTATCTAACTATGGCTACACCTTC. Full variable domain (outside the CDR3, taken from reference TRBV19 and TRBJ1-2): DGGITQSPKYLFRKEGQNVTLSCEQNLNHDAMYWYRQDPGQGLRLIYYSQIVNDFQKGDIAEGYSVSREKKESFPLTVTSAQKNPTAFYLCASSRRDRALSNYGYTFGSGTRLTVV.

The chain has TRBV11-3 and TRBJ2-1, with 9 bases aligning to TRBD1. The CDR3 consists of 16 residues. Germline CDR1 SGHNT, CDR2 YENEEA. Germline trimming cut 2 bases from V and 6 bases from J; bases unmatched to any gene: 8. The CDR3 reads CASSLSSGTGFNEQFF. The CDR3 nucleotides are TGTGCCAGCAGCTTATCCTCCGGGACAGGGTTCAATGAGCAGTTCTTC. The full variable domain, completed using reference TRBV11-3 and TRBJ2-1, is EAGVVQSPRYKIIEKKQPVAFWCNPISGHNTLYWYLQNLGQGPELLIRYENEEAVDDSQLPKDRFSAERLKGVDSTLKIQPAELGDSAVYLCASSLSSGTGFNEQFFGPGTRLTVL.

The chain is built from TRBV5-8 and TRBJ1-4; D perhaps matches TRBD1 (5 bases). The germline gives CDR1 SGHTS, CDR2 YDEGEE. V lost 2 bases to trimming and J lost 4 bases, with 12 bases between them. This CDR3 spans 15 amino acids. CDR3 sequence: CASSFLGGINEKLFF. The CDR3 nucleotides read TGTGCCAGCAGCTTTCTTGGGGGGATTAATGAAAAACTGTTTTTT.

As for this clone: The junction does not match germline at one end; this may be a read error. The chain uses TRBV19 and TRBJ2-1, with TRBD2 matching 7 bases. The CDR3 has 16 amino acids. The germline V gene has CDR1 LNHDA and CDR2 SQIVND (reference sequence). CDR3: CASRAGAPNSNNEQFF. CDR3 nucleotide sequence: TGTGCCAGTAGGGCGGGAGCGCCCAACTCCAACAATGAGCAGTTCTTC.

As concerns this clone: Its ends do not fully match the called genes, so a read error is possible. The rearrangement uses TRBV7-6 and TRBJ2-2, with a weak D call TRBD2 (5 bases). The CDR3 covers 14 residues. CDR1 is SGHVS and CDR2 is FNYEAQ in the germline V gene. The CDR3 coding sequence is TGTGCCAGCAGCTTAGGGGGTAACACCGGGGAGCTATTTTTT. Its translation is CASSLGGNTGELFF.

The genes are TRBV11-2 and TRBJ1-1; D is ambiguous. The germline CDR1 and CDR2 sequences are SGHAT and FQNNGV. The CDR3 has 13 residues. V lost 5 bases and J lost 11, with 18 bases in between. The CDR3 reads CASSRSAGEVAFF. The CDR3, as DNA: TGTGCCAGCAGCCGTTCGGCCGGGGAGGTGGCTTTCTTT.

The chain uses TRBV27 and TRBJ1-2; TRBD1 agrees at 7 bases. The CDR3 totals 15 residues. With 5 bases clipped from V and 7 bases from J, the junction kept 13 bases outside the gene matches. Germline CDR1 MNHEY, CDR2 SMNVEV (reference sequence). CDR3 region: CASSRQGGGTSGYTF. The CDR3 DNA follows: TGTGCCAGCAGTCGCCAGGGGGGCGGAACGAGTGGCTACACCTTC.

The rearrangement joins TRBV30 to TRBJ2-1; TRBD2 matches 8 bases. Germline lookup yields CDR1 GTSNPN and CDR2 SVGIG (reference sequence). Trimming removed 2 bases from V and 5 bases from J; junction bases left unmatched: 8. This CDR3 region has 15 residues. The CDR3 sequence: CAWSSVVAGNNEQFF. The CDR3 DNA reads TGTGCCTGGAGTTCGGTAGTAGCGGGAAACAATGAGCAGTTCTTC.

CDR3 in amino acids: CASSQIAGGYNEQFF. As DNA, the CDR3 is TGTGCCAGCAGTCAAATAGCGGGGGGCTACAATGAGCAGTTCTTC. The J gene is TRBJ2-1, the V gene TRBV6-5, with TRBD2 matching over 10 bases. Germline V lookup: CDR1 MNHEY, CDR2 SVGAGI. This CDR3 has 15 amino acids. V gave up 5 bases and J gave up 3 bases; unmatched junction bases: 4.